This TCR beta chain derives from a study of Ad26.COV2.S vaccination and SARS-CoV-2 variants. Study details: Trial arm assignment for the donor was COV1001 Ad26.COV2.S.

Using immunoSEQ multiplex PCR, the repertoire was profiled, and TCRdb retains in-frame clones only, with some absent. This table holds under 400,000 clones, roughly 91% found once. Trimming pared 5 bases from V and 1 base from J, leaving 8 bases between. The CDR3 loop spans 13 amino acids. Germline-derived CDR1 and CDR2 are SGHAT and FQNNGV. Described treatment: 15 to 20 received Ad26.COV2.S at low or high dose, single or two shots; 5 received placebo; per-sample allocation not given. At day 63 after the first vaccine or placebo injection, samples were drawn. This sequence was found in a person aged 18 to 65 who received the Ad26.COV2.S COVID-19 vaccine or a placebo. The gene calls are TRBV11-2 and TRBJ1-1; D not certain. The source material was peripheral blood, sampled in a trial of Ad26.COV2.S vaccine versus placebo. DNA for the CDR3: TGTGCCAGCAGCCCCGTTGGGAACACTGAAGCTTTCTTT. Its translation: CASSPVGNTEAFF.